This T cell receptor beta chain was observed in a study of persistence of HIV-infected CD4 T cells. Concerning this clone itself: Its antigen is unknown.

The libraries were made with immunoSEQ version 4 in survey mode. Method: immunoSEQ multiplex PCR; TCRdb's copy keeps in-frame clones and lacks some. The repertoire includes 45,000 to 55,000 clones, about 80% of them detected once, and around 2.9% sits in the top ten. General study results and limits: Compared with CD3/CD28-stimulated cells, CMV- and Gag-responding cells showed lower TCRbeta richness.

Stimulation used about 9.5 ug/mL lysate from CMV-infected fibroblasts. Memory cells lacking CD40L and CD69 with high CD45RO were sorted. The TCR was taken from an adult man with HIV who was CMV-seropositive. Source: CD4+ T cells sorted from PBMCs after roughly 18-hour stimulation, taken from a patient who received antiretroviral therapy.

The chain's CDR3 is CASAGGATSSYEQYF. DNA for the CDR3: TGCGCCAGCGCGGGGGGGGCGACTAGCTCCTACGAGCAGTACTTC. The rearrangement uses TRBV5-1 and TRBJ2-7; 9 bases map to TRBD2. CDR3 length: 15 residues. CDR1 is SGHRS, CDR2 YFSETQ, per germline. The trim removed 7 bases at V and 0 bases at J, leaving 8 bases unmatched.